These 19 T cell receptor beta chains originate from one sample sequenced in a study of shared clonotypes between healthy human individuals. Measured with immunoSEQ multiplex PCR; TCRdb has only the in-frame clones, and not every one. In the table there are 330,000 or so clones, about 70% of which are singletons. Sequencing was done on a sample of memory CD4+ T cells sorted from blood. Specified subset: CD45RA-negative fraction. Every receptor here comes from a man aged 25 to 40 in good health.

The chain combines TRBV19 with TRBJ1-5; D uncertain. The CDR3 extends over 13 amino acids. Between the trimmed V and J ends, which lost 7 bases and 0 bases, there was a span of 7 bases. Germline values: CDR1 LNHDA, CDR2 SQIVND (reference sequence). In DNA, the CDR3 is TGTGCCAGTACTGAGTATAGCAATCAGCCCCAGCATTTT. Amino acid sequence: CASTEYSNQPQHF.

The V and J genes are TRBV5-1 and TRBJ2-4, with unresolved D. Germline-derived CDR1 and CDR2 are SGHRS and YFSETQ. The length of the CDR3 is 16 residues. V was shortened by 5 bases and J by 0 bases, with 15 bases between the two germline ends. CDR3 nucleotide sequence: TGCGCCAGCAGACCCGAGTGGGTAGCAGCCAAAAACATTCAGTACTTC. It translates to CASRPEWVAAKNIQYF.

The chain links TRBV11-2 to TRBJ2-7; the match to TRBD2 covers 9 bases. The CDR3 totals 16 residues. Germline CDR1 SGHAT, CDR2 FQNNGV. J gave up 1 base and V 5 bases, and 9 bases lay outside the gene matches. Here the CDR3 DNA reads TGTGCCAGCAGCCCTTTGGCGCGGGAGGGATCCTACGAGCAGTACTTC. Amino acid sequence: CASSPLAREGSYEQYF.

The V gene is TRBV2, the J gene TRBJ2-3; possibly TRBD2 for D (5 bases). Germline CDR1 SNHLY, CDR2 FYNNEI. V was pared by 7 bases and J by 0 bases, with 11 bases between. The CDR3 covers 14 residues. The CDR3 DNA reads TGTGCCAGCAAGGGCGGGCGGAGCACAGATACGCAGTATTTT. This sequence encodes CASKGGRSTDTQYF.

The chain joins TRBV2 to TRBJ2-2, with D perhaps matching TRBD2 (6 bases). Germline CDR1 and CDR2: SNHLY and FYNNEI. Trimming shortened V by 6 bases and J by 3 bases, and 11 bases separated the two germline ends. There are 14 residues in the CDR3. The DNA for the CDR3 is TGTGCCAGCAGAGGGACTCGCGACACCGGGGAGCTGTTTTTT. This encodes CASRGTRDTGELFF.

CDR3 sequence (DNA): TGTGCCAGCAGTGATAGGGGACAGGGAGGCGGCTACACCTTC. Its protein is CASSDRGQGGGYTF. The rearrangement uses TRBV6-1 and TRBJ1-2; the match to TRBD1 covers 9 bases. Per the germline V gene, CDR1 is MNHNS and CDR2 is SASEGT. J was trimmed by 8 bases and V by 3 bases; bases with no gene match: 7. The CDR3 loop spans 14 amino acids.

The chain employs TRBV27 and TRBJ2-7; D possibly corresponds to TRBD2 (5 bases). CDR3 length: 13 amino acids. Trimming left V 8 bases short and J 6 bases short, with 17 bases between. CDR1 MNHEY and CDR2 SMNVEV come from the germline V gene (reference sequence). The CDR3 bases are TGTGCCAGCCGAGGCCGAGGGTTAGGCGAGCAGTACTTC. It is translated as CASRGRGLGEQYF.

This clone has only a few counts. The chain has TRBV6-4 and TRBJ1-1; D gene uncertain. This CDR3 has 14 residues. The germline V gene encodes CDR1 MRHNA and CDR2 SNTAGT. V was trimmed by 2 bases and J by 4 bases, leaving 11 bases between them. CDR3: CASSDTSRGTEAFF. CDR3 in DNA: TGTGCCAGCAGTGACACAAGCCGAGGCACTGAAGCTTTCTTT.

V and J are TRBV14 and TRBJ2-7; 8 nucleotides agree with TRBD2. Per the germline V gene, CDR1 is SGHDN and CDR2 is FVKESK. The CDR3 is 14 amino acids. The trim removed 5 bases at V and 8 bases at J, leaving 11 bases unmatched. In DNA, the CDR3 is TGTGCCAGCAGCGACGGCGGGGGGAGGCTTCAGCAGTACTTC. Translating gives CASSDGGGRLQQYF.

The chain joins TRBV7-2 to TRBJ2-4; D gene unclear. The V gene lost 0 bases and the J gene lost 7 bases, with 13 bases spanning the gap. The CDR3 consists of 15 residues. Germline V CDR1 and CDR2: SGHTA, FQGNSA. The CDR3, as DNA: TGTGCCAGCAGCTTAGCGTCCGGTAGCCAGAACATTCAGTACTTC. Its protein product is CASSLASGSQNIQYF. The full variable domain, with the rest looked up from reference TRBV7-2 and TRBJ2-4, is GAGVSQSPSNKVTEKGKDVELRCDPISGHTALYWYRQSLGQGLEFLIYFQGNSAPDKSGLPSDRFSAERTGGSVSTLTIQRTQQEDSAVYLCASSLASGSQNIQYFGAGTRLSVL.

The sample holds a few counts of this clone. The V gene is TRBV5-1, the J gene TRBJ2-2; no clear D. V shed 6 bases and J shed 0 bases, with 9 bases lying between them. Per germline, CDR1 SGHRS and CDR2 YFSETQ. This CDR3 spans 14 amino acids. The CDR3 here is CASKVQANTGELFF. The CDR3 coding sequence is TGCGCCAGCAAGGTCCAAGCGAACACCGGGGAGCTGTTTTTT.

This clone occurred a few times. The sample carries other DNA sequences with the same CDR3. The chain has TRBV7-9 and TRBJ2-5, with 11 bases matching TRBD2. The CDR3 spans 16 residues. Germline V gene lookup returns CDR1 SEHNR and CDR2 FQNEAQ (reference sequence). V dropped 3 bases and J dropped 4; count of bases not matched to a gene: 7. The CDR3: CASSFLAGGSGETQYF. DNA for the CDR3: TGTGCCAGCAGCTTCCTAGCGGGAGGTTCCGGAGAGACCCAGTACTTC.

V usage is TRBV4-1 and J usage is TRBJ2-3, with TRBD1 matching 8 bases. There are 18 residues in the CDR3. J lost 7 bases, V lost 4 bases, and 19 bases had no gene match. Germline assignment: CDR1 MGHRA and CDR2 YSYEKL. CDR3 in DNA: TGCGCCAGCAGCCTTCGTTCGGAGCCGGGGACAGGAGCCAATACGCAGTATTTT. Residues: CASSLRSEPGTGANTQYF.

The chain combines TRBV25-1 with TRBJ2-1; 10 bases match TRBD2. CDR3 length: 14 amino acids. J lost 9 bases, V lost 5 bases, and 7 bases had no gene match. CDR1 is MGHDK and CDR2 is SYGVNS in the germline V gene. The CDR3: CASSQASGSFEQFF. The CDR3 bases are TGTGCCAGCAGTCAAGCTAGCGGGAGCTTTGAGCAGTTCTTC.

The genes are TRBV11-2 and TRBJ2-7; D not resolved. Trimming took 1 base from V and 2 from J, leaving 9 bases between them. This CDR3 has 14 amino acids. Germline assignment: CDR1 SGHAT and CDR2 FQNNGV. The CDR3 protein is CASSLGPETYEQYF. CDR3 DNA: TGTGCCAGCAGCTTAGGGCCCGAAACCTACGAGCAGTACTTC.

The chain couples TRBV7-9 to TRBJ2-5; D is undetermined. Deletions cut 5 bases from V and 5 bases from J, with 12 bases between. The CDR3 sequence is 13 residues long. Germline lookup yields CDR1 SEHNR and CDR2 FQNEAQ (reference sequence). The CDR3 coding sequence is TGTGCCAGCAGCCCACGGGTCCCCGAGACCCAGTACTTC. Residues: CASSPRVPETQYF.

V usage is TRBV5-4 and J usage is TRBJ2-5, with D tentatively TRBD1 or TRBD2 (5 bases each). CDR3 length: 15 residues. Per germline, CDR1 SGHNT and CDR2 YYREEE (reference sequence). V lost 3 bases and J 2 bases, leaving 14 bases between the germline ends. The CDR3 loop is CASSYKLGVQETQYF. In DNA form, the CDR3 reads TGTGCCAGCAGCTATAAACTAGGGGTTCAAGAGACCCAGTACTTC.

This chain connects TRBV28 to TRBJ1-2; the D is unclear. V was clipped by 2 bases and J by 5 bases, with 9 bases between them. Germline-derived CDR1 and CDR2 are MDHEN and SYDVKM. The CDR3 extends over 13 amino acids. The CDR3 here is CASSLELRYGYTF. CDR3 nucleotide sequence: TGTGCCAGCAGTTTAGAGCTACGATATGGCTACACCTTC.

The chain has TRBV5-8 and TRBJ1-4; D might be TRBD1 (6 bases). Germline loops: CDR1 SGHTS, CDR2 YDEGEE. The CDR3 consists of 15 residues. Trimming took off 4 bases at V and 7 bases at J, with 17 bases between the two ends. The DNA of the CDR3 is TGTGCCAGCAGCATTGGGGAGGGGGTCTCTGAAAAACTGTTTTTT. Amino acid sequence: CASSIGEGVSEKLFF. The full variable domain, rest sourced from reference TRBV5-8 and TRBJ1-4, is EAGVTQSPTHLIKTRGQQATLRCSPISGHTSVYWYQQALGLGLQFLLWYDEGEERNRGNFPPRFSGRQFPNYSSELNVNALELEDSALYLCASSIGEGVSEKLFFGSGTQLSVL.